This record concerns one TCR beta chain sequence. This record comes from a study of CD8 T cells in Susac syndrome. TCR beta sequencing was performed on blood CD8+ and CD4+ T cells. The authors negatively isolated CD8+ and CD4+ T cells and FACS-enriched TEMRA cells. The RNA input was 0.5 to 1 ug, and it was reverse transcribed with random hexamers. TCRdb used MiXCR to reprocess the immunoSEQ multiplex PCR reads, holding one entry per CDR3 protein. Among under 200,000 distinct CDR3 sequences listed, 85% to 95% were seen once. The CDR3 spans 18 residues. The V gene's germline CDR1 is SGDLS and CDR2 YYNGEE. Trimming stripped 1 base from V and 5 bases from J, with 22 bases between.

This receptor was identified in a human donor with Susac syndrome. The specimen was CD4+ T cells from PBMCs. The chain combines TRBV9 with TRBJ2-1; a possible D gene is TRBD2 (7 bases). This chain's CDR3 is CASSVRWEGGSSHNEQFF. CDR3 nucleotide sequence: TGTGCCAGCAGCGTAAGGTGGGAGGGGGGGAGTAGCCACAATGAGCAGTTCTTC.